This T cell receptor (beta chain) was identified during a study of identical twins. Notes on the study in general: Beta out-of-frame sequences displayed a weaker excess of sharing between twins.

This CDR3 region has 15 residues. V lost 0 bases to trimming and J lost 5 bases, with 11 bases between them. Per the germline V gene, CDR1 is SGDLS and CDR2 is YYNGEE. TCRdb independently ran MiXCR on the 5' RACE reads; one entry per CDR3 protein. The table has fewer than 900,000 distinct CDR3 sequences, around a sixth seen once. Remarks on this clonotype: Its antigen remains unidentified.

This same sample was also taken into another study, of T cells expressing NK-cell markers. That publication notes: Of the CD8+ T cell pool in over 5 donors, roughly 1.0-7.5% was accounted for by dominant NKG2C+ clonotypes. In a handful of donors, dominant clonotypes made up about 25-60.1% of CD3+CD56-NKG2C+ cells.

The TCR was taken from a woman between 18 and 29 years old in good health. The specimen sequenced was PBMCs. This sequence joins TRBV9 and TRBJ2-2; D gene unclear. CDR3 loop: CASSVDSAETGELFF. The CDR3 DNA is TGTGCCAGCAGCGTAGATTCGGCGGAAACCGGGGAGCTGTTTTTT.